Listed below are T cell receptor beta chains from one sample, sequenced in a study of shared clonotypes between healthy human individuals. Repertoires were generated with immunoSEQ multiplex PCR, while TCRdb's copy carries only in-frame clones and drops some. The repertoire holds 950,000 to 1,100,000 clones, with around three quarters as singletons. The sample taken for sequencing was memory CD4+ T cells from PBMCs. These receptors all come from a man aged 18 to 29 in good health. Some clones in this sample may be carry-over from other donors' samples. Both conserved end residues are part of each CDR3. The D gene is left open where the match is weak. Some rows have no size entry. The others give once, few or many, or a class for an expanded clone.

>TRBV7-2|-|TRBJ1-1|TRBD1
CASSLGQGNTEAFF
>TRBV7-9|-|TRBJ2-5|TRBD1
CASSLGTGGFGAEETQYF
>TRBV7-2|-|TRBJ2-3|-
CASRATGFSDTQYF
>TRBV5-1|-|TRBJ2-2|-
CASSLGLGEAGELFF
>TRBV15|-|TRBJ2-1|-
CATSGGTTYNEQFF
>TRBV7-9|once|TRBJ1-1|-
CASSLGYLPGAFF
>TRBV11-3|-|TRBJ1-3|-
CASSFTGAGNTIYF
>TRBV27|-|TRBJ2-1|-
CASSDLGTTRNNEQFF
>TRBV18|-|TRBJ2-5|-
CASSPRLETQYF
>TRBV6-6|few|TRBJ2-3|-
CASRPYADSDTQYF
>TRBV5-4|-|TRBJ2-5|-
CASSLPYEETQYF
>TRBV15|-|TRBJ1-5|-
CATSRDGGPSQPQHF
>TRBV6-6|-|TRBJ1-2|TRBD1
CASSLPLDRGNYGYTF
>TRBV19|-|TRBJ1-5|TRBD1
CASSRLGQGVNQPQHF
>TRBV7-2|-|TRBJ2-7|-
CASNQRVGEQYF
>TRBV28|-|TRBJ1-2|-
CASRDPVNYGYTF
>TRBV2|-|TRBJ1-2|-
CASREEGLILNYGYTF
>TRBV27|-|TRBJ1-2|-
CASSSRENYGYTF
>TRBV7-3|-|TRBJ1-3|TRBD1
CASSQTGEGNTIYF
>TRBV28|-|TRBJ2-7|-
CASSPHGGINEQYF
>TRBV5-1|few|TRBJ2-7|TRBD2
CASSLGSGLAGQDEQYF
>TRBV29-1|-|TRBJ2-3|-
CSAAFGLSGTDTQYF
>TRBV18|-|TRBJ2-7|-
CASSPIPDTFSYEQYF
>TRBV18|-|TRBJ2-7|TRBD1
CASRNLGQKSYEQYF
>TRBV2|-|TRBJ2-2|TRBD2
CASRRGLAGAIGGELFF
>TRBV30|-|TRBJ1-5|TRBD1
CAWSGQGRQPQHF
>TRBV9|-|TRBJ2-1|-
CASSVVPGSYNEQFF
>TRBV18|few|TRBJ2-7|-
CASSSTGSYEQYF
>TRBV10-3|-|TRBJ1-1|-
CAISESGAGRGKTEAFF
>TRBV5-6|many|TRBJ1-2|-
CASSLADSYHYGYTF
>TRBV28|-|TRBJ1-2|-
CASSFAGPPGYTF
>TRBV25-1|-|TRBJ2-3|TRBD2
CASSARSSGRATDTQYF
>TRBV27|-|TRBJ2-5|-
CASSLSPGGETQYF